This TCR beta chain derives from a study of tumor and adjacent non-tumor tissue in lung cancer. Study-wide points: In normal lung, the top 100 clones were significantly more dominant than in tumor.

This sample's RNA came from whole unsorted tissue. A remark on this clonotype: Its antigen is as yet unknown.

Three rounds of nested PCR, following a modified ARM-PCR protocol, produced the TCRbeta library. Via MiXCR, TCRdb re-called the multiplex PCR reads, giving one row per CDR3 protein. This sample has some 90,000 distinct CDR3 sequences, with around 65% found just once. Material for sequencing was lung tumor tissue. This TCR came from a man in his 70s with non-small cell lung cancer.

The CDR3: CAAGLSGGVIGELFF. The DNA for the CDR3 is TGTGCCGCTGGGCTATCGGGAGGCGTCATCGGGGAGCTGTTTTTT. The rearrangement uses TRBV6-5 and TRBJ2-2, with TRBD2 matching over 7 bases. CDR1 and CDR2 from the germline V gene are MNHEY and SVGAGI. The V and J ends lost 11 bases and 7 bases, in that order; junction bases with no gene match: 16. This CDR3 has 15 amino acids.